A selection of T cell receptor beta chains follows, all from one sample in a study of T-cell reconstitution after alpha-beta-depleted transplantation in children. TCRdb analysed the PCR reads with MiXCR anew, one entry per CDR3 protein. The table records 83,000 or so distinct CDR3 sequences, roughly 8.3% of them present only once. Sequencing was performed on PBMCs from the stem cell graft donor, taken from the stem cell graft. These receptors were taken from a human donor who donated a stem cell graft to a child with congenital amegakaryocytic thrombocytopenia. The CDR3 runs from the conserved cysteine through the conserved F or W. The D gene is left open where the match is weak. The size of a clone is reported for some rows only, either as once, few or many, or as a class for expanded clones.

clone_size: few; d_call: TRBD1; j_call: TRBJ1-1; v_call: TRBV5-5; cdr3_nt: TGTGCCAGCAGCCAAACACGGACAGGGTACACTGAAGCTTTCTTT; cdr3_aa: CASSQTRTGYTEAFF
clone_size: NA; d_call: TRBD1; j_call: TRBJ1-6; v_call: TRBV4-1; cdr3_nt: TGCGCCAGCAGCCGGCGGACAGGGGAGAATTCCCCCCTCCACTTT; cdr3_aa: CASSRRTGENSPLHF
clone_size: many; d_call: TRBD2; j_call: TRBJ2-5; v_call: TRBV3-1; cdr3_nt: TGTGCCAGCAGGCAACTAGCGGAACAAGAGACCCAGTACTTC; cdr3_aa: CASRQLAEQETQYF
clone_size: few; d_call: NA; j_call: TRBJ2-7; v_call: TRBV12-3/TRBV12-4; cdr3_nt: TGTGCCAGCAGTGTACTCTACGAGCAGTACTTC; cdr3_aa: CASSVLYEQYF
clone_size: once; d_call: NA; j_call: TRBJ1-3; v_call: TRBV30; cdr3_nt: TGTGCCTGGGGTGGCAGGGCCTTCTCTGGAAACACCATGTATTTT; cdr3_aa: CAWGGRAFSGNTMYF
clone_size: NA; d_call: TRBD1; j_call: TRBJ1-2; v_call: TRBV6-1; cdr3_nt: TGTGCCAGCAGCCCCGGGACAGGGGATTTTAACTATGGCTACACCTTC; cdr3_aa: CASSPGTGDFNYGYTF
clone_size: many; d_call: NA; j_call: TRBJ1-1; v_call: TRBV12-3/TRBV12-4; cdr3_nt: TGTGCCAGCACCCCGGTCGGTTGGGGGCGCACTGAAGCTTTCTTT; cdr3_aa: CASTPVGWGRTEAFF
clone_size: few; d_call: NA; j_call: TRBJ1-2; v_call: TRBV2; cdr3_nt: TGTGCCAGCAGTGAAACTAGGACAGTTGCGAGATATGGCTACACCTTC; cdr3_aa: CASSETRTVARYGYTF
clone_size: NA; d_call: NA; j_call: TRBJ1-6; v_call: TRBV9; cdr3_nt: TGTGCCAGCAGCCTTCCCTCGGACGGGTCACCCCTCCACTTT; cdr3_aa: CASSLPSDGSPLHF
clone_size: many; d_call: NA; j_call: TRBJ2-3; v_call: TRBV7-9; cdr3_nt: TGTGCCAGCAGCTTAGGAGGGCAATATAGCACAGATACGCAGTATTTT; cdr3_aa: CASSLGGQYSTDTQYF
clone_size: many; d_call: NA; j_call: TRBJ2-3; v_call: TRBV5-1; cdr3_nt: TGCGCCAGCAGCAGAACGGGGGAGACAGATACGCAGTATTTT; cdr3_aa: CASSRTGETDTQYF
clone_size: many; d_call: NA; j_call: TRBJ2-1; v_call: TRBV24-1; cdr3_nt: TGTGCCACCAGTGACCCGGACGGTGGGGGTCAGTTCTTC; cdr3_aa: CATSDPDGGGQFF
clone_size: NA; d_call: TRBD1; j_call: TRBJ2-3; v_call: TRBV29-1; cdr3_nt: TGCAGCGCGACAGGGATCGACACAGATACGCAGTATTTT; cdr3_aa: CSATGIDTDTQYF